The T cell receptor beta chain described here comes from a study of T-cell reconstitution after alpha-beta-depleted transplantation in children. The TCRbeta library was prepared with unique molecular identifiers. TCRdb independently ran MiXCR on the PCR reads; one entry per CDR3 protein. The profile shows 250,000 to 350,000 distinct CDR3 sequences, 9.9% of them singletons. This sequence was found in a human donor who donated a stem cell graft to a child with SCID. The sample consisted of PBMCs from the stem cell graft donor, taken from the stem cell graft.

In DNA, the CDR3 is TGTGCCAGCTCATCATCCGGGACAGGGTACACTGAAGCTTTCTTT. Amino acids: CASSSSGTGYTEAFF. The rearrangement joins TRBV18 to TRBJ1-1; 9 bases align to TRBD1. The CDR3 contains 15 residues. Germline assignment: CDR1 KGHSH and CDR2 LQKENI. With V trimmed by 5 bases and J by 3 bases, 7 bases remained unmatched.